This T cell receptor (beta chain) was profiled in a study of blood T cell repertoires in COVID-19 (dated by TCRdb to 2020 to 2021). Regarding the research as a whole: Collaborator samples came from the United States, Italy and Spain and covered acute and convalescent phases of COVID-19. Nearly every sample came with metadata listing a de-identified subject ID, COVID-19 status, age in years and sex. The repertoires were released in a freely available public database meant as a resource for research on the immune response to SARS-CoV-2. The dataset comprised deeply sampled blood TCRbeta repertoires from subjects exposed to, actively infected with, or recovered from COVID-19. Where available, HLA class I and class II types were obtained from metadata supplied by the sample provider rather than from assay-based typing. The material from the prospective study consisted of cDNA or gDNA derived from T cells, B-cell-depleted T cells, or PBMCs. Samples came from the ongoing ImmuneRACE study (first 160 participants) plus 1,254 subjects from 6 global collaborators. What the research found in general, with its limitations: The amount of clinical and demographic metadata varied by source and participant and was provided uncurated.

TCRbeta CDR3 regions were amplified from genomic DNA using the immunoSEQ Assay, a bias-controlled multiplex PCR. In the paper's pipeline: The number of nucleated cells in each sample was estimated by amplification of reference gene primers within the assay. To quantify the absolute abundance of each unique TCRbeta CDR3 rearrangement, sequence reads were collapsed and filtered. For each sample, productive Simpson clonality was calculated by taking the square root of Simpson's diversity index across productive rearrangements. Held by TCRdb, this immuneACCESS table contains in-frame sequences only and omits some clones. Under half of the omission traces to an unresolved V gene where checked; the cause of the rest is unknown. Clone size and V and J calls were adopted from that table, with D and trimming inferred from the DNA. This sample is represented by 150,000 to 200,000 clones; roughly 84% of them were singletons. Of the sample, approximately 1.5% falls within the top ten clones.

Each collaborating institution followed its own protocols to collect whole blood in K2EDTA tubes. Collaborator samples were shipped for TCRbeta analysis as frozen whole blood, isolated PBMCs, or DNA extracted from either sample type. For this clone: Its antigen is still unknown. Base quality data are lacking; no much larger clone is found one base away.

The germline V gene provides CDR1 MNHEY and CDR2 SVGEGT. Taken from cysteine to phenylalanine, the CDR3 has 14 residues. Only CDR3 DNA remains: 42 bases, in frame from the first base. The V end loses 2 bases and the J end loses 4 bases, and a stretch of 12 bases separates them. The chain uses TRBV6-2 or TRBV6-3 and TRBJ2-7; tentative D gene TRBD1, with 6 bases matching. This clonotype was sampled from a human donor in a cohort sampled during active COVID-19. Sequenced sample: peripheral blood. The sequence in DNA is TGTGCCAGCAGTTACGACCAGGGGTGGTACGAGCAGTACTTC. Its protein is CASSYDQGWYEQYF.